Sequencing of this T cell receptor (beta chain) was carried out in a study of regulatory T cells in long-lasting Graves disease. V was cut by 3 bases and J by 14 bases, with 30 bases left in between. CDR3 length: 17 amino acids. CDR1 is LNHDA and CDR2 is SQIVND in the germline V gene (reference sequence). Sequencing libraries for TCR beta were prepared with iRepertoire HTBI primers and Arm-PCR of CDR3 regions. In the authors' workflow: Looking across samples, the authors found approximately 60 TRBV and 13 to 15 TRBJ segments. TCRdb reprocessed the multiplex PCR reads via MiXCR and lists one record per CDR3 protein. The V and J calls here are based on TCRdb, not the publication. Of some 370,000 distinct CDR3 sequences in the sample, approximately 12% were seen once. Findings of the study overall: Under persistent disease, TRBV28, TRBJ1-2 and TRBJ2-5 were used preferentially.

This clonotype was counted only a few times. Antigen specificity is unknown. The time point: newly diagnosed GD, antithyroid drugs for less than 3 months. RNA from PBMCs was the source of the TCR library. The sample also formed part of further work on T cells in Graves' hyperthyroidism and ophthalmopathy. Per that study: Researchers ran a first-round RT-PCR on the TCR CDR3 using the HTBI primer set. Clonotypes that were expanded in thyroid above 0.001 mostly appeared in blood too.

The sample in question was peripheral blood mononuclear cells (PBMCs), obtained at new diagnosis, from a patient treated with antithyroid drugs. The chain couples TRBV19 to TRBJ2-3, with D perhaps TRBD1 or TRBD2 (6 bases each). The origin of this receptor is a woman between 18 and 29 years old with Graves disease. The CDR3 loop reads CASSMSLRLAKLPRGYF. CDR3 nucleotide sequence: TGTGCCAGTAGTATGTCTCTTCGGCTAGCGAAATTACCCAGGGGGTATTTT. The full variable domain, in which reference TRBV19 and TRBJ2-3 provide the parts outside the CDR3, is DGGITQSPKYLFRKEGQNVTLSCEQNLNHDAMYWYRQDPGQGLRLIYYSQIVNDFQKGDIAEGYSVSREKKESFPLTVTSAQKNPTAFYLCASSMSLRLAKLPRGYFGPGTRLTVL.